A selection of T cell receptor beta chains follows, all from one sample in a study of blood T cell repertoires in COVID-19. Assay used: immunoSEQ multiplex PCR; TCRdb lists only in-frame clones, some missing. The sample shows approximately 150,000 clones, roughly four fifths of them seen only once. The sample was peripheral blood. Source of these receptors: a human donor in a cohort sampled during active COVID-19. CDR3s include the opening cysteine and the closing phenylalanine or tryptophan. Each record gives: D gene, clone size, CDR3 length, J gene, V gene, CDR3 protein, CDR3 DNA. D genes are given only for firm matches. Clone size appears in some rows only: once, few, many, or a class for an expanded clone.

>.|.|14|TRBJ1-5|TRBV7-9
CASSLVSSNQPQHF
TGTGCCAGCAGCTTAGTATCTAGCAATCAGCCCCAGCATTTT
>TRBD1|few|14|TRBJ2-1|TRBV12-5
CASRRDSSYNEQFF
TGTGCTAGTCGCCGGGACAGTTCCTACAATGAGCAGTTCTTC
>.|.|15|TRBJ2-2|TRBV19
CASSIGPNPLGELFF
TGTGCCAGTAGTATAGGCCCCAATCCACTCGGGGAGCTGTTTTTT
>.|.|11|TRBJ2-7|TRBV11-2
CASSLASEQYF
TGTGCCAGCAGCTTAGCGTCTGAGCAGTACTTC
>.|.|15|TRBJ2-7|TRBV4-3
CASSQDWREAYEQYF
TGCGCCAGCAGCCAAGATTGGAGGGAAGCCTACGAGCAGTACTTC
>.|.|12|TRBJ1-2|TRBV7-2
CASSLGGWGYTF
TGTGCCAGCAGCTTAGGAGGGTGGGGCTACACCTTC
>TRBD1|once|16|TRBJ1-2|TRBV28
CASSPKPWTGDYGYTF
TGTGCCAGCAGCCCGAAACCATGGACAGGGGACTATGGCTACACCTTC
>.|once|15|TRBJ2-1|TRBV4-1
CASSGAGASRHEQFF
TGCGCCAGCAGCGGGGCAGGGGCTAGTCGCCATGAGCAGTTCTTC
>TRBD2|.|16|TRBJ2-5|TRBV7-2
CASSVEERGGRETQYF
TGTGCCAGCAGCGTTGAGGAGCGGGGGGGCCGAGAGACCCAGTACTTC
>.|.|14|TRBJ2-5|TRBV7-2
CASSPTGRGETQYF
TGTGCCAGCAGCCCCACAGGGAGGGGAGAGACCCAGTACTTC
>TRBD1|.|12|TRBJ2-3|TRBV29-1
CSARQGTDTQYF
TGCAGCGCCCGACAGGGAACAGATACGCAGTATTTT
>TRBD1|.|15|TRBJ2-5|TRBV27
CASSPRDRGLETQYF
TGTGCCAGCAGCCCCCGGGACAGGGGGCTCGAGACCCAGTACTTC
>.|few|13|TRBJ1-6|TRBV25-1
CASTYSYNSPLHF
TGTGCCAGCACTTATAGCTATAATTCACCCCTCCACTTT
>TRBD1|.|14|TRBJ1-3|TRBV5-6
CASSVGQGRNTIYF
TGTGCCAGCAGCGTAGGACAGGGGAGAAACACCATATATTTT
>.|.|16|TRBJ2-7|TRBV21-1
CASSDLTVLPAYEQYF
TGTGCCAGCAGCGATTTGACTGTCCTGCCAGCCTACGAGCAGTACTTC
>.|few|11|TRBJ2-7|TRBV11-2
CASSVHYEQYF
TGTGCCAGCAGCGTACACTACGAGCAGTACTTC
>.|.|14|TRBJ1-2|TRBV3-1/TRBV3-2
CASSPRRGWYGYTF
TGTGCCAGCAGCCCCCGTAGGGGTTGGTATGGCTACACCTTC
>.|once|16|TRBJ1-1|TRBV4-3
CASSQVGRGMTTEAFF
TGCGCCAGCAGCCAAGTAGGTCGGGGAATGACAACTGAAGCTTTCTTT
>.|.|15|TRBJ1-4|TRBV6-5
CASSYFTPGDEKLFF
TGTGCCAGCAGTTATTTTACACCGGGAGATGAAAAACTGTTTTTT
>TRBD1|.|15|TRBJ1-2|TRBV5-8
CASSLRGQGASVYTF
TGTGCCAGCAGCTTGAGAGGACAGGGGGCGTCGGTCTACACCTTC
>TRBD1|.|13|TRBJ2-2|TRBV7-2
CASNLQGAGELFF
TGTGCCAGCAACTTACAGGGGGCCGGGGAGCTGTTTTTT
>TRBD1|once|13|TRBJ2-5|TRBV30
CAWSWTGGETQYF
TGTGCCTGGAGTTGGACAGGGGGAGAGACCCAGTACTTC
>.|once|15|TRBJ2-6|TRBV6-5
CASSWELSGANVLTF
TGTGCCAGCAGTTGGGAGTTAAGTGGGGCCAACGTCCTGACTTTC
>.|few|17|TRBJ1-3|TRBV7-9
CASSPAPGPLPGNTIYF
TGTGCCAGCAGCCCCGCCCCTGGGCCGCTCCCTGGAAACACCATATATTTT
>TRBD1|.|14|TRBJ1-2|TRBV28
CASSVLTGGNGYTF
TGTGCCAGCAGCGTCCTTACAGGGGGCAATGGCTACACCTTC
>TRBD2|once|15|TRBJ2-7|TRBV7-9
CASSLGLAGTYEQYF
TGTGCCAGCAGCTTAGGACTAGCGGGCACCTACGAGCAGTACTTC
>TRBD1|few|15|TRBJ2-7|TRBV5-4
CASSLVVGQGYEQYF
TGTGCCAGCAGCTTGGTAGTCGGACAGGGCTACGAGCAGTACTTC
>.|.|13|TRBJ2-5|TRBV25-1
CASSDYGVGTQYF
TGTGCCAGCAGTGATTACGGAGTGGGGACCCAGTACTTC
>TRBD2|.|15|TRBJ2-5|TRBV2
CASSEGLAGGGTQYF
TGTGCCAGCAGTGAGGGCCTAGCGGGAGGTGGGACCCAGTACTTC
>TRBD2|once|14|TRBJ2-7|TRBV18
CASSEGLAIYEQYF
TGTGCCAGCTCAGAGGGACTAGCCATCTACGAGCAGTACTTC
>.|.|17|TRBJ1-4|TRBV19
CASRMLGGALTNEKLFF
TGTGCCAGTAGGATGTTAGGTGGAGCGCTCACTAATGAAAAACTGTTTTTT
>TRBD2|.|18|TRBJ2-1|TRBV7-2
CASSLAGLAARLYNEQFF
TGTGCCAGCAGCTTAGCGGGACTAGCGGCGCGGTTGTACAATGAGCAGTTCTTC
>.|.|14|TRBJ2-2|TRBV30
CAWSSRGDTGELFF
TGTGCCTGGAGTTCGCGCGGAGACACCGGGGAGCTGTTTTTT
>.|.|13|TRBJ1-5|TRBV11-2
CASSLERAQPQHF
TGTGCCAGCAGCTTAGAGAGGGCTCAGCCCCAGCATTTT
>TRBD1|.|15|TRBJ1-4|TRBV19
CASSMSRQGLGKLFF
TGTGCCAGTAGTATGTCTAGACAGGGACTTGGAAAACTGTTTTTT
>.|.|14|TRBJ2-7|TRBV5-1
CASSYTTGLREQYF
TGCGCCAGCAGCTATACGACAGGTCTCCGCGAGCAGTACTTC
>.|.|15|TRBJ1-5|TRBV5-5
CASSFGRDGNQPQHF
TGTGCCAGCAGCTTCGGCAGGGATGGCAATCAGCCCCAGCATTTT
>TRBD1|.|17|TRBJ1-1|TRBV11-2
CASSLDGTAFQSTEAFF
TGTGCCAGCAGCTTAGACGGGACAGCTTTCCAGAGCACTGAAGCTTTCTTT
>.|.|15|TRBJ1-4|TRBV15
CATSRDRGAGEKLFF
TGTGCCACCAGCAGAGATCGGGGGGCGGGCGAAAAACTGTTTTTT
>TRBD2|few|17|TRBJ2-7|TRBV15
CATSREFGSGNGYEQYF
TGTGCCACCAGCAGAGAATTTGGTAGCGGGAATGGATACGAGCAGTACTTC
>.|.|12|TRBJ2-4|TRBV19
CASSFHKNIQYF
TGTGCCAGTAGTTTCCACAAAAACATTCAGTACTTC
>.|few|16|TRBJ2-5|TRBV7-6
CASSLEGGKIRETQYF
TGTGCCAGCAGCTTAGAGGGGGGGAAGATTCGAGAGACCCAGTACTTC
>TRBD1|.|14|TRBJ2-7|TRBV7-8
CASSLALRQGEQYF
TGTGCCAGCAGCTTAGCGCTGAGACAGGGGGAGCAGTACTTC
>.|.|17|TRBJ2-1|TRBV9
CASSAGTPQSSYNEQFF
TGTGCCAGCAGCGCCGGGACACCTCAGAGCTCCTACAATGAGCAGTTCTTC
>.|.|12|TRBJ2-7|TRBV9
CASSPSEGEQYF
TGTGCCAGCAGCCCGTCGGAGGGCGAGCAGTACTTC
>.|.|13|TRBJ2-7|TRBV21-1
CASSKDKKMEQYF
TGTGCCAGCAGCAAGGACAAAAAAATGGAGCAGTACTTC
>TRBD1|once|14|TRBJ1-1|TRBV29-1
CSVEGGDRGKKAFF
TGCAGCGTTGAAGGAGGGGACAGGGGGAAGAAAGCTTTCTTT
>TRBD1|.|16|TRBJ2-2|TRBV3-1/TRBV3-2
CASSHEDRALTGELFF
TGTGCCAGCAGCCATGAGGACAGGGCGCTAACCGGGGAGCTGTTTTTT
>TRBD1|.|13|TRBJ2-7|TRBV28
CATTGTGVVRQYF
TGTGCCACAACCGGGACAGGGGTAGTAAGGCAGTACTTC
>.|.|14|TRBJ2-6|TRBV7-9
CASSISSGANVLTF
TGTGCCAGCAGCATCAGCTCTGGGGCCAACGTCCTGACTTTC
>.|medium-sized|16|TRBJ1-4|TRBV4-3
CASSQDRAGANEKLFF
TGCGCCAGCAGCCAAGACCGTGCCGGGGCTAATGAAAAACTGTTTTTT
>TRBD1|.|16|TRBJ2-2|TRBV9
CASSERGTGLTGELFF
TGTGCCAGCAGCGAAAGGGGGACAGGGCTGACCGGGGAGCTGTTTTTT
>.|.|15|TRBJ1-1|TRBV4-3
CASSSGGHLNTEAFF
TGCGCCAGCAGCTCGGGGGGGCATCTGAACACTGAAGCTTTCTTT
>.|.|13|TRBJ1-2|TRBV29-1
CSVLPGRGDGYTF
TGCAGCGTTCTTCCCGGCAGGGGTGATGGCTACACCTTC
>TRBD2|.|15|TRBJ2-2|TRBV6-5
CASILAGKNTGELFF
TGTGCCAGCATTCTAGCGGGAAAAAACACCGGGGAGCTGTTTTTT
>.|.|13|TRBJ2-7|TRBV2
CASSADGTYEQYF
TGTGCCAGCAGTGCTGACGGGACCTACGAGCAGTACTTC
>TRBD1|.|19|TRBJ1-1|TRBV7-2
CASSLDGGGTGPRNTEAFF
TGTGCCAGCAGCTTAGACGGGGGAGGGACAGGGCCTCGGAACACTGAAGCTTTCTTT
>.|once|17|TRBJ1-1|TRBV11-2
CASSLVYFKISNTEAFF
TGTGCCAGCAGCTTAGTCTACTTCAAAATCTCGAACACTGAAGCTTTCTTT
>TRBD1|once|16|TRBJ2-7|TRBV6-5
CASSYSTDRGLHEQYF
TGTGCCAGCAGTTACTCCACGGACAGGGGGCTCCACGAGCAGTACTTC
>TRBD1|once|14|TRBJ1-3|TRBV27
CASSQQGARNTIYF
TGTGCCAGCAGTCAACAGGGGGCTCGAAACACCATATATTTT